This TCR beta chain emerged from a study of PD-1 blockade in classical Hodgkin lymphoma. Germline-derived CDR1 and CDR2 are SGDLS and YYNGEE. The CDR3 extends over 18 amino acids. Losses at the gene ends were 0 bases for V and 7 bases for J; bases not matched to a gene: 8. Exposure to brentuximab vedotin varied, and each patient had relapsed following autologous stem cell transplantation. Responses achieved at best were complete response, partial response or progressive disease. TCRdb's copy holds only in-frame clones and misses some; the assay was immunoSEQ multiplex PCR. The sample lists about 58,000 clones, less than 95% occurring once.

Sequences were derived from peripheral blood mononuclear cells (PBMCs), sampled before the second cycle of nivolumab. The chain links TRBV9 to TRBJ2-2, with TRBD2 identical over 14 bases. This clonotype was sampled from a human donor with classical Hodgkin lymphoma. CDR3 sequence reads: CASSVVGTSGSEGGELFF. The CDR3 nucleotides read TGTGCCAGCAGCGTAGTCGGGACTAGCGGGAGCGAGGGCGGGGAGCTGTTTTTT.